This T cell receptor beta chain comes out of a study of CD8 T cells in ankylosing spondylitis. This clonotype was observed a single time. In TCRdb, the 5' RACE reads were re-called with MiXCR into one record per CDR3 protein. The sample lists approximately 240,000 distinct CDR3 sequences, 10% to 13% occurring once. V shed 5 bases and J shed 6 bases, with 16 bases lying between them. The germline V gene encodes CDR1 SEHNR and CDR2 FQNEAQ (reference sequence). The CDR3 covers 14 residues. The TCR originated in a male donor with ankylosing spondylitis or in good health (not recorded which). Source material: blood, either unsorted or a sorted T cell fraction (not recorded which). This chain uses TRBV7-9 with TRBJ1-2; possible D gene TRBD1, 6 bases. DNA for the CDR3: TGTGCCAGCAGCCCCCCAGGCAGGGGAGATGGCTACACCTTC. It encodes CASSPPGRGDGYTF.